This TCR beta chain emerged from a study of radiation and T cells in renal cell carcinoma. Time point specified: blood 4 weeks post-SBRT, at nephrectomy. The treatment here: 15 Gy SBRT to primary tumor, nephrectomy 4 weeks later. Libraries were prepared by immunoSEQ multiplex PCR; TCRdb keeps only in-frame clonotypes and omits some of them. The sample lists about 77,000 clones; 75% to 90% were seen once. There are 13 residues in the CDR3. CDR1 is SGHDN and CDR2 is FVKESK in the germline V gene. V gave up 4 bases and J gave up 1 base, with 7 bases separating them. The material sequenced was blood, taken from a patient whose treatment included radiotherapy and nephrectomy. The clonotype was recovered from a woman aged 55-69 years with renal cell carcinoma. This chain connects TRBV14 to TRBJ1-1; D is undetermined. CDR3 region: CASSPSKNTEAFF. The DNA of the CDR3 is TGTGCCAGCAGCCCAAGTAAGAACACTGAAGCTTTCTTT.